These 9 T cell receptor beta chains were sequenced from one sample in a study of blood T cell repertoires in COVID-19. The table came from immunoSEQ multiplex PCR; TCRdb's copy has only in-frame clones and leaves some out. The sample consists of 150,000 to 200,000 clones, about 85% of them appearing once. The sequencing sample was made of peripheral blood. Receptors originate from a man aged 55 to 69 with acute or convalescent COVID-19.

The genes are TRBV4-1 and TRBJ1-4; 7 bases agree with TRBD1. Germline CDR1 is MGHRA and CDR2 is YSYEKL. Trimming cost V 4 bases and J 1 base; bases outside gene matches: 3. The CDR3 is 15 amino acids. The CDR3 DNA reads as TGCGCCAGCAGCCCCAACAGGGGAACTAATGAAAAACTGTTTTTT. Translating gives CASSPNRGTNEKLFF.

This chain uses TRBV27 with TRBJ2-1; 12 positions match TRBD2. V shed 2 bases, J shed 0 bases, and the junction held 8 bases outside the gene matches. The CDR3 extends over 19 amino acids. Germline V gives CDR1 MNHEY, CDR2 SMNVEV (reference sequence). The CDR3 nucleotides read TGTGCCAGCAGTTTACGGGCTAGCGGGAGGGTTAGCTCCTACAATGAGCAGTTCTTC. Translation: CASSLRASGRVSSYNEQFF.

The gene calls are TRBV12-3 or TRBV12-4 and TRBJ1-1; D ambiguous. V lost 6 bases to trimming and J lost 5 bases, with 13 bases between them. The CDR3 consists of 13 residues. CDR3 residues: CASRFLARTEAFF. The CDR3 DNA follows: TGTGCCAGCAGGTTTTTGGCCAGGACTGAAGCTTTCTTT.

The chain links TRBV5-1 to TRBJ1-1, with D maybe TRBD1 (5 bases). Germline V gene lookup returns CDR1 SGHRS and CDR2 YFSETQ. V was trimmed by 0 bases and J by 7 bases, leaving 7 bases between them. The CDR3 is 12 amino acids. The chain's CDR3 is CASSLDRFEAFF. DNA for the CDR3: TGCGCCAGCAGCTTGGACAGGTTTGAAGCTTTCTTT.

CDR3 coding DNA: TGTGCCAGTAGTATTGGAAGCGTGAACACTGAAGCTTTCTTT. Translated, it gives CASSIGSVNTEAFF. V usage is TRBV19 and J usage is TRBJ1-1; D remains ambiguous. V lost 3 bases and J 0 bases, leaving 8 bases between the germline ends. Germline V gene lookup returns CDR1 LNHDA and CDR2 SQIVND (reference sequence). The CDR3 extends over 14 amino acids.

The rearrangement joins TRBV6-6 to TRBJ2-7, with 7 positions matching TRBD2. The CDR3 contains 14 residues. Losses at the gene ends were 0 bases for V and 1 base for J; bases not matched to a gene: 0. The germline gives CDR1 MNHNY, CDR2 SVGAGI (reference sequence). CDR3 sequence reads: CASSYSGGSYEQYV. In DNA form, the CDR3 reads TGTGCCAGCAGTTACTCCGGGGGGTCCTACGAGCAGTACGTC.

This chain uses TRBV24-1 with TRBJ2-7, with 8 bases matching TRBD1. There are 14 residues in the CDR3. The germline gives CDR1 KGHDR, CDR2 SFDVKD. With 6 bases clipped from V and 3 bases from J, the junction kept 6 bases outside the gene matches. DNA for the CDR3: TGTGCCACCAGTCCCGGACAGGGAAACTACGAGCAGTACTTC. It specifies CATSPGQGNYEQYF.

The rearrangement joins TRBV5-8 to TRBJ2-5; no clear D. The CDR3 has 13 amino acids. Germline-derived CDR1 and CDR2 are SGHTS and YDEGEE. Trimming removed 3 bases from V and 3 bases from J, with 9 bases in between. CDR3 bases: TGTGCCAGCAGCTGGCATAAGAAAGAGACCCAGTACTTC. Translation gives CASSWHKKETQYF.

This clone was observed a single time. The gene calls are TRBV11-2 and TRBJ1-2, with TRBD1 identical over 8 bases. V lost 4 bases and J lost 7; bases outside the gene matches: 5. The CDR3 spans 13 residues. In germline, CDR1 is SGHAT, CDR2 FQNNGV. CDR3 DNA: TGTGCCAGCAGCTCCGGACAGGGTGGTGGCTACACCTTC. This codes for CASSSGQGGGYTF.